Below, 26 T cell receptor beta chains from the same sample are listed, as sequenced in a study of blood T cell repertoires in COVID-19 (dated by TCRdb to the early 2020s). The library was generated by the immunoSEQ multiplex PCR assay. TCRdb stores this immuneACCESS table with in-frame sequences only. Part of the clones is absent; in the studies checked, under half of the shortfall reflects unresolved V genes, and no reason is known for the rest. Counted in this sample were fewer than 35,000 clones; 89% of them appeared once. 28% of the sample is held by the ten biggest clonotypes. The specimen sequenced was peripheral blood. The receptor set was obtained from a man older than 75 with acute or convalescent COVID-19.

The rearrangement links TRBV3-1 (or the pseudogene TRBV3-2) to TRBJ1-1, with a weak D call TRBD1 (5 bases). Trimming removed 5 bases at V and 1 base at J, with 17 bases between. The CDR3 covers 16 residues. Germline CDR1 reads LGHDT; CDR2 reads YNNKEL (reference sequence). This chain's CDR3 is CASSTQGSEPNTEAFF. CDR3 DNA: TGTGCCAGCAGCACCCAGGGTTCCGAGCCGAACACTGAAGCTTTCTTT.

V usage is TRBV2 and J usage is TRBJ1-2; 9 nucleotides align to TRBD1. CDR1 and CDR2 (germline): SNHLY, FYNNEI. The CDR3 has 16 residues. The V and J ends lost 2 bases and 3 bases, in that order; junction bases with no gene match: 7. The CDR3, as DNA: TGTGCCAGCAGTGAACCCTACAGGGGGCGCCACTATGGCTACACCTTC. Translating it yields CASSEPYRGRHYGYTF.

This clone showed up just once. V is TRBV28 and J is TRBJ2-5, with TRBD2 identical over 12 bases. This CDR3 region has 17 residues. The V gene's germline CDR1 is MDHEN and CDR2 SYDVKM. V trimming: 2 bases; J trimming: 4 bases; junction bases outside the gene matches: 8. The CDR3 bases are TGTGCCAGCAGTTTAATAGGAGCTAGCGGGAGGGGAGAGACCCAGTACTTC. Translated, it gives CASSLIGASGRGETQYF.

The CDR3 reads CAIRGTGAGELFF. The CDR3 DNA sequence: TGTGCCATCAGGGGGACAGGGGCCGGGGAGCTGTTTTTT. The gene calls are TRBV10-3 and TRBJ2-2; the match to TRBD1 covers 10 bases. Germline V gene data show CDR1 as ENHRY and CDR2 as SYGVKD. The CDR3 totals 13 residues. Losses at the gene ends were 6 bases for V and 6 bases for J; bases not matched to a gene: 1.

The V call is TRBV11-2, the J call TRBJ2-2; TRBD2 aligns across 9 bases. The germline CDR1 and CDR2 sequences are SGHAT and FQNNGV. The CDR3 is 16 residues long. V shed 3 bases and J 2 bases; nucleotides not matched to a gene: 4. The CDR3 sequence: CASSLGLAENTGELFF. CDR3 sequence (DNA): TGTGCCAGCAGCTTGGGACTAGCCGAAAACACCGGGGAGCTGTTTTTT.

V is TRBV5-6 and J is TRBJ1-2; 8 bases are shared with TRBD1. Per germline, CDR1 SGHDT and CDR2 YYEEEE. This CDR3 has 14 residues. J lost 3 bases, V lost 1 base, and 2 bases had no gene match. For the CDR3, the DNA is TGTGCCAGCAGCTTGATGGACAGGGACTATGGCTACACCTTC. As protein: CASSLMDRDYGYTF. Drawing the rest from reference TRBV5-6 and TRBJ1-2, the complete variable domain is DAGVTQSPTHLIKTRGQQVTLRCSPKSGHDTVSWYQQALGQGPQFIFQYYEEEERQRGNFPDRFSGHQFPNYSSELNVNALLLGDSALYLCASSLMDRDYGYTFGSGTRLTVV.

The rearrangement joins TRBV5-1 to TRBJ1-2, with 8 bases that match TRBD1. The CDR3 length is 13 residues. Germline V gene data show CDR1 as SGHRS and CDR2 as YFSETQ. Trimming cost V 4 bases and J 5 bases; bases outside gene matches: 4. CDR3 nucleotide sequence: TGCGCCAGCAGCCCAGGGGGCTCATATGGCTACACCTTC. Translation: CASSPGGSYGYTF. Variable domain in full (rest from reference TRBV5-1 and TRBJ1-2): KAGVTQTPRYLIKTRGQQVTLSCSPISGHRSVSWYQQTPGQGLQFLFEYFSETQRNKGNFPGRFSGRQFSNSRSEMNVSTLELGDSALYLCASSPGGSYGYTFGSGTRLTVV.

This chain connects TRBV9 to TRBJ1-2; 7 positions agree with TRBD1. CDR3 length equals 15 residues. Looked up from germline, CDR1 is SGDLS and CDR2 is YYNGEE. Trimming cost V 0 bases and J 8 bases; bases outside gene matches: 10. CDR3 nucleotides: TGTGCCAGCAGCGTAGATCTAGGGGGCAGTTGGGGCTACACCTTC. It specifies CASSVDLGGSWGYTF.

In its sample, this clone was seen once. The chain carries TRBV11-2 and TRBJ2-7, with D perhaps TRBD2 (6 bases). V was trimmed by 8 bases and J by 1 base, leaving 12 bases between them. CDR3 size: 13 residues. CDR1 and CDR2 from the germline V gene are SGHAT and FQNNGV. DNA for the CDR3: TGTGCCAGCGGTGCGGGACGATCCTACGAGCAGTACTTC. It yields the protein CASGAGRSYEQYF.

The count of this clone is one. The chain recombines TRBV6-1 with TRBJ2-7; perhaps TRBD2 as D (5 bases). From germline, CDR1 is MNHNS and CDR2 SASEGT. Trimming stripped 2 bases from V and 6 bases from J, with 11 bases between. The CDR3 consists of 13 residues. This chain's CDR3 is CASSESVAREQYF. DNA of the CDR3: TGTGCCAGCAGTGAAAGTGTAGCGCGCGAGCAGTACTTC.

This sequence joins TRBV29-1 and TRBJ1-1; no clear D gene. This CDR3 is 11 amino acids long. From germline, CDR1 is SQVTM and CDR2 ANQGSEA. V shed 6 bases and J shed 4 bases, with 9 bases lying between them. DNA of the CDR3: TGCAGCGTCTACCCCGGCACTGAAGCTTTCTTT. As protein: CSVYPGTEAFF.

The rearrangement uses TRBV3-1 (or the pseudogene TRBV3-2) and TRBJ1-2; D might be TRBD1 (5 bases). The CDR3 spans 14 residues. Deletions cut 2 bases from V and 6 bases from J, with 13 bases between. CDR1 LGHDT and CDR2 YNNKEL come from the germline V gene (reference sequence). The CDR3 spells CASSQFGTLNGYTF. CDR3 in DNA: TGTGCCAGCAGCCAATTTGGGACTCTGAATGGCTACACCTTC.

V is TRBV7-8 and J is TRBJ2-5, with D maybe TRBD2 (5 bases). V was cut by 5 bases and J by 5 bases, with 18 bases left in between. The V gene's germline CDR1 is SGHVS and CDR2 FQNEAQ. The CDR3 has 15 residues. The CDR3 is CASSPRGGPWETQYF. The CDR3 DNA follows: TGTGCCAGCAGCCCCAGAGGAGGACCTTGGGAGACCCAGTACTTC.

This chain uses TRBV19 with TRBJ1-5; D unclear. The CDR3 loop spans 16 amino acids. Between the trimmed V and J ends, which lost 7 bases and 0 bases, there was a span of 16 bases. Germline V CDR1 and CDR2: LNHDA, SQIVND (reference sequence). The CDR3 nucleotides read TGTGCCAGTAAAACGGGGTTTGTTTATAGCAATCAGCCCCAGCATTTT. Its protein is CASKTGFVYSNQPQHF.

The CDR3 region has the DNA TGCGCCAGCAGCTTGGACAGAAACACTGAAGCTTTCTTT. This translates into CASSLDRNTEAFF. The chain combines TRBV5-1 with TRBJ1-1; D unresolved. Trimming removed 0 bases at V and 2 bases at J, with 5 bases between. Germline V CDR1 and CDR2: SGHRS, YFSETQ. The CDR3 covers 13 residues.

This clone was detected a few times. V and J are TRBV6-2 or TRBV6-3 and TRBJ2-1, with D possibly TRBD2 on 6 matching bases. V lost 2 bases, J lost 5 bases, and 13 bases lay in between. Per the germline V gene, CDR1 is MNHEY and CDR2 is SVGEGT. This CDR3 comprises 15 residues. This CDR3 is CASSYVLGGNNEQFF. The DNA for the CDR3 is TGTGCCAGCAGTTACGTACTGGGGGGTAACAATGAGCAGTTCTTC.

The chain couples TRBV11-2 to TRBJ2-4; 9 positions match TRBD1. The V segment lost 5 bases and the J segment 7 bases; nucleotides outside the gene matches: 6. CDR3 length equals 14 residues. CDR1 and CDR2 from the germline V gene are SGHAT and FQNNGV. CDR3 region: CASSPRTGENIQYF. The CDR3 DNA follows: TGTGCCAGCAGCCCCAGGACAGGGGAGAACATTCAGTACTTC.

The chain couples TRBV18 to TRBJ1-4; 9 bases fit TRBD1. Germline CDR1 KGHSH, CDR2 LQKENI. The CDR3 extends over 14 amino acids. After removal of 3 bases from V and 11 bases from J, the junction contained 7 bases not matched to a gene. In nucleotides, the CDR3 is TGTGCCAGCTCACCGACGGGACAGGGTGGCAAACTGTTTTTT. It translates to CASSPTGQGGKLFF.

This chain joins TRBV11-1 and TRBJ2-3; TRBD1 matches 7 bases. The germline V gene encodes CDR1 SGHAT and CDR2 FQDESV (reference sequence). V lost 3 bases, J lost 6 bases, and 6 bases stayed unmatched. The CDR3 length is 14 residues. This CDR3 reads CASSFSRTGDTQYF. DNA for the CDR3: TGTGCCAGCAGCTTTTCGCGGACAGGTGATACGCAGTATTTT.

J is TRBJ2-7 and V is TRBV10-1, with D perhaps matching TRBD2 (7 bases). V was shortened by 6 bases and J by 9 bases, with 18 bases between the two germline ends. The CDR3 covers 13 residues. Germline V gene sequence: CDR1 WNHNN, CDR2 SYGVQD (reference sequence). CDR3 sequence reads: CASRLEGGVGQYF. For the CDR3, the DNA is TGCGCCAGCAGGCTCGAGGGGGGGGTAGGGCAGTACTTC.

The V and J genes are TRBV5-4 and TRBJ2-1, with 7 bases lining up with TRBD2. Germline CDR1 is SGHNT and CDR2 is YYREEE (reference sequence). The CDR3 runs 16 residues. V shed 0 bases and J 3 bases; nucleotides not matched to a gene: 6. The CDR3 here is CASSLVASGSYNEQFF. The CDR3 region has the DNA TGTGCCAGCAGCTTGGTGGCTAGCGGAAGCTACAATGAGCAGTTCTTC.

This sequence joins TRBV19 and TRBJ2-7; 11 bases are a match to TRBD2. Trimming cost V 4 bases and J 2 bases; bases outside gene matches: 4. Germline lookup yields CDR1 LNHDA and CDR2 SQIVND (reference sequence). This CDR3 spans 15 amino acids. CDR3 sequence (DNA): TGTGCCAGTAGTAGGCCGGGACTAGCGGCCTACGAGCAGTACTTC. Residues: CASSRPGLAAYEQYF.

CDR3 coding DNA: TGTGCCAGCAGTTACTCGAGTGAGGCGGGAGGGCTGAACCTAGCCAAAAACATTCAGTACTTC. Residues: CASSYSSEAGGLNLAKNIQYF. The V call is TRBV6-2 or TRBV6-3, the J call TRBJ2-4, with 9 bases that match TRBD2. The CDR3 totals 21 residues. Per germline, CDR1 MNHEY and CDR2 SVGEGT. V shed 0 bases, J shed 0 bases, and the junction held 15 bases outside the gene matches.

The chain carries TRBV5-1 and TRBJ1-1; 9 bases fit TRBD1. Germline CDR1 SGHRS, CDR2 YFSETQ. The junction had 25 bases not matched to a gene; V was cut back by 4 bases and J by 6 bases. The CDR3 is made up of 20 amino acids. CDR3 amino acids: CASSPGTGMTSSPLPPEAFF. In nucleotides, the CDR3 is TGCGCCAGCAGCCCCGGGACAGGGATGACTTCAAGCCCACTGCCCCCTGAAGCTTTCTTT.

This chain connects TRBV28 to TRBJ1-1; no reliable D call. Germline V gene lookup returns CDR1 MDHEN and CDR2 SYDVKM. V shed 8 bases and J shed 1 base, with 8 bases lying between them. The CDR3 totals 12 residues. The CDR3 coding sequence is TGTGCCAGCCCCGGTTCGAACACTGAAGCTTTCTTT. Translated, it gives CASPGSNTEAFF. Supplemented by reference TRBV28 and TRBJ1-1, the full variable domain reads DVKVTQSSRYLVKRTGEKVFLECVQDMDHENMFWYRQDPGLGLRLIYFSYDVKMKEKGDIPEGYSVSREKKERFSLILESASTNQTSMYLCASPGSNTEAFFGQGTRLTVV.

The CDR3 here is CASSDTNRGFDGYTF. As DNA, the CDR3 is TGTGCCAGCAGTGATACAAACAGGGGATTTGATGGCTACACCTTC. The chain joins TRBV28 to TRBJ1-2; 7 bases map to TRBD1. The length of the CDR3 is 15 residues. Germline V gene lookup returns CDR1 MDHEN and CDR2 SYDVKM. V dropped 5 bases and J dropped 6; count of bases not matched to a gene: 12.